Below, 28 T cell receptor beta chains from the same sample are listed, as sequenced in a study of shared clonotypes between healthy human individuals. CD45RO-negative, CCR7-positively selected cells formed the naive CD8 fraction, excluding terminally differentiated effector memory CD45RA+ cells. Generated by immunoSEQ multiplex PCR, the TCRdb table keeps only in-frame clones and is missing some. The top ten clones hold approximately 1.6% of a sample with approximately 1.9 million clones, just under 95% of them seen once. The sample taken for sequencing was naive CD8+ T cells from PBMCs. Source of these receptors: a man aged 18 to 29 in good health. Some clones in this sample may be carry-over from other donors' samples.

The chain joins TRBV19 to TRBJ2-4, with D unclear. The V end was cut by 3 bases, the J end by 6 bases, with 9 bases between. Looked up from germline, CDR1 is LNHDA and CDR2 is SQIVND (reference sequence). This CDR3 is built from 13 residues. CDR3 residues: CASSIIGLNIQYF. The CDR3 region has the DNA TGTGCCAGTAGTATCATTGGGCTAAACATTCAGTACTTC.

The chain employs TRBV11-2 and TRBJ2-7; no clear D gene. V was trimmed by 5 bases and J by 3 bases, leaving 17 bases between them. This CDR3 has 15 residues. Germline loops: CDR1 SGHAT, CDR2 FQNNGV. The CDR3 is CASSPDAVRSYEQYF. CDR3 coding DNA: TGTGCCAGCAGCCCAGACGCGGTGAGAAGCTACGAGCAGTACTTC.

As for this clone: The sample carries other DNA sequences with the same CDR3. The chain links TRBV5-1 to TRBJ2-5, with no clear D. The length of the CDR3 is 13 residues. Trimming left V 0 bases short and J 5 bases short, with 8 bases between. Germline V gives CDR1 SGHRS, CDR2 YFSETQ. Here the CDR3 reads CASSLALTETQYF. The CDR3 DNA sequence: TGCGCCAGCAGCTTGGCGCTCACGGAGACCCAGTACTTC.

This chain links TRBV30 with TRBJ1-2; D unresolved. The V and J ends lost 4 bases and 4 bases respectively, with 19 bases between them. Germline V gives CDR1 GTSNPN, CDR2 SVGIG (reference sequence). The CDR3 runs 15 residues. The DNA of the CDR3 is TGTGCCTGGATGGGGTTCCTCCAAGGGCGCTATGGCTACACCTTC. It is translated as CAWMGFLQGRYGYTF.

The rearrangement joins TRBV9 to TRBJ2-6; 12 bases align to TRBD1. Unmatched junction bases numbered 13, after V lost 2 bases and J lost 4 bases. This CDR3 contains 20 residues. Germline CDR1 SGDLS, CDR2 YYNGEE. The CDR3 nucleotides are TGTGCCAGCAGCGTCGCACCCTCCGGGACAGGGGGCTCAGGGGCCAACGTCCTGACTTTC. This gives the protein CASSVAPSGTGGSGANVLTF.

This rearrangement joins TRBV7-2 to TRBJ2-7; 16 bases align to TRBD2. Trimming at V came to 5 bases and at J to 5 bases, leaving 9 bases not matched to a gene. Germline values: CDR1 SGHTA, CDR2 FQGNSA. CDR3 length equals 17 residues. CDR3 sequence reads: CASSPGGLAGGPHEQYF. Written as DNA, the CDR3 is TGTGCCAGCAGCCCGGGGGGACTAGCGGGAGGGCCCCACGAGCAGTACTTC.

In the case of this clone: Within the sample, other DNA sequences also encode this same CDR3. V is TRBV28 and J is TRBJ1-1; D is uncertain. The ends were cut back, 3 bases at V and 1 base at J, with 6 bases in the middle. Germline values: CDR1 MDHEN, CDR2 SYDVKM. The CDR3 runs to 13 residues. CDR3 amino acids: CASSLSGNTEAFF. CDR3 DNA sequence: TGTGCCAGCAGTTTGTCAGGGAACACTGAAGCTTTCTTT.

This clone was detected once. V is TRBV5-6 and J is TRBJ1-2; D is ambiguous. The CDR3 has 12 amino acids. CDR1 is SGHDT, CDR2 YYEEEE, per germline. Trimming took 4 bases from V and 10 from J, leaving 14 bases between them. The CDR3 sequence is CASSKPGRAYTF. Written as DNA, the CDR3 is TGTGCCAGCAGCAAACCCGGGAGGGCCTACACCTTC.

The chain combines TRBV6-1 with TRBJ2-7; 8 positions match TRBD1. The J segment lost 3 bases and the V segment lost 2 bases, leaving 12 bases of the junction unmatched. The germline V gene encodes CDR1 MNHNS and CDR2 SASEGT. CDR3 length equals 17 residues. CDR3 in amino acids: CASSESGHRGVIYEQYF. CDR3 in DNA: TGTGCCAGCAGTGAATCCGGGCACAGGGGGGTGATCTACGAGCAGTACTTC.

V gene TRBV2 combines with J gene TRBJ1-5, with a tentative D call TRBD1 (6 bases). This CDR3 is 15 amino acids long. V was cut by 5 bases and J by 2 bases, with 13 bases left in between. Germline CDR1 SNHLY, CDR2 FYNNEI. In DNA, the CDR3 is TGTGCCAGCAGTACAGGGTATTCGGGCAATCAGCCCCAGCATTTT. It is translated as CASSTGYSGNQPQHF.

V is TRBV7-2 and J is TRBJ2-7; TRBD2 matches 8 bases. This CDR3 is built from 16 residues. The V gene end was trimmed by 3 bases and the J gene end by 4 bases; junction bases not matched to a gene: 11. From germline, CDR1 is SGHTA and CDR2 FQGNSA. The CDR3 loop is CASSFGPGLGDYEQYF. The DNA of the CDR3 is TGTGCCAGCAGCTTCGGCCCGGGACTAGGGGATTACGAGCAGTACTTC.

The chain has TRBV7-8 and TRBJ2-3; TRBD2 matches at 11 bases. J gave up 0 bases and V 4 bases, and 3 bases lay outside the gene matches. The CDR3 is 16 amino acids. Per the germline V gene, CDR1 is SGHVS and CDR2 is FQNEAQ. The chain's CDR3 is CASSSGLAVSTDTQYF. CDR3 DNA: TGTGCCAGCAGCTCGGGACTAGCGGTTAGCACAGATACGCAGTATTTT.

The V call is TRBV11-2, the J call TRBJ2-1; no firm D call. Germline V gene lookup returns CDR1 SGHAT and CDR2 FQNNGV. Trimming took off 1 base at V and 8 bases at J, with 9 bases between the two ends. The length of the CDR3 is 13 residues. CDR3 loop: CASSLGPGDEQFF. For the CDR3, the DNA is TGTGCCAGCAGCTTAGGTCCCGGAGATGAGCAGTTCTTC.

The chain couples TRBV29-1 to TRBJ2-7, with 11 nucleotides matching TRBD2. The germline gives CDR1 SQVTM, CDR2 ANQGSEA. After removal of 5 bases from V and 2 bases from J, the junction contained 8 bases not matched to a gene. The CDR3 length is 15 residues. Written as DNA, the CDR3 is TGCAGCGTTTACGGGACTAGCGGAGCCCCCTACGAGCAGTACTTC. Protein sequence: CSVYGTSGAPYEQYF.

This clone was counted between two and nine times. The rearrangement links TRBV5-1 to TRBJ2-7; the match to TRBD2 covers 7 bases. The junction had 9 bases not matched to a gene; V was cut back by 0 bases and J by 6 bases. In germline, CDR1 is SGHRS, CDR2 YFSETQ. This CDR3 spans 15 amino acids. Written as DNA, the CDR3 is TGCGCCAGCAGCTTGGCCGTGGCGGGAGAGAGCGAGCAGTACTTC. Residues: CASSLAVAGESEQYF.

The chain has TRBV7-9 and TRBJ1-4; D unclear. Per germline, CDR1 SEHNR and CDR2 FQNEAQ (reference sequence). With 4 bases removed from V and 3 bases from J, the gap between germline ends came to 15 bases. The CDR3 extends over 16 amino acids. The CDR3 region is CASSSSETRANEKLFF. CDR3 in DNA: TGTGCCAGCAGCTCGTCCGAAACCCGGGCTAATGAAAAACTGTTTTTT.

Concerning this clone: Other DNA sequences in the sample encode the same CDR3. The V and J genes are TRBV19 and TRBJ2-7; TRBD1 might be the D (6 bases). Looked up from germline, CDR1 is LNHDA and CDR2 is SQIVND (reference sequence). V lost 0 bases to trimming and J lost 5 bases, with 8 bases between them. This CDR3 spans 13 amino acids. Here the CDR3 reads CASSIDPGDEQYF. CDR3 bases: TGTGCCAGTAGTATAGACCCAGGGGACGAGCAGTACTTC.

This clone occurred once. The CDR3 sequence is CASSLWGKVTSGRRSYEQYF. The CDR3 bases are TGTGCCAGCAGTTTATGGGGCAAAGTGACTAGCGGGAGAAGGTCCTACGAGCAGTACTTC. The V and J genes are TRBV27 and TRBJ2-7; 12 bases align to TRBD2. J was trimmed by 1 base and V by 1 base; bases with no gene match: 14. Germline V gives CDR1 MNHEY, CDR2 SMNVEV (reference sequence). CDR3 length equals 20 residues.

V usage is TRBV15 and J usage is TRBJ2-7; 9 bases are shared with TRBD2. V dropped 1 base and J dropped 2; count of bases not matched to a gene: 6. This CDR3 spans 16 amino acids. The germline V gene encodes CDR1 LNHNV and CDR2 YYDKDF (reference sequence). CDR3 sequence: CATSRVPSGKPYEQYF. The CDR3 coding sequence is TGTGCCACCAGCAGAGTGCCTAGCGGGAAACCCTACGAGCAGTACTTC.

Note on this clone: Distinct nucleotide sequences in the sample also encode this CDR3. The CDR3 sequence is CASSRGYGYTF. The CDR3 bases are TGTGCCAGCAGTCGGGGTTATGGCTACACCTTC. This chain connects TRBV27 to TRBJ1-2, with D unresolved. V shed 5 bases and J shed 5 bases, with 6 bases lying between them. The germline V gene has CDR1 MNHEY and CDR2 SMNVEV (reference sequence). CDR3 length: 11 amino acids.

V usage is TRBV7-9 and J usage is TRBJ2-2; D gene uncertain. The CDR3 is 14 residues long. Deletions cut 7 bases from V and 0 bases from J, with 9 bases between. CDR1 and CDR2 from the germline V gene are SEHNR and FQNEAQ (reference sequence). In DNA form, the CDR3 reads TGTGCCAGCACCCCCCGGACGAACACCGGGGAGCTGTTTTTT. This codes for CASTPRTNTGELFF. The full variable domain, with the rest looked up from reference TRBV7-9 and TRBJ2-2, is DTGVSQNPRHKITKRGQNVTFRCDPISEHNRLYWYRQTLGQGPEFLTYFQNEAQLEKSRLLSDRFSAERPKGSFSTLEIQRTEQGDSAMYLCASTPRTNTGELFFGEGSRLTVL.

The chain employs TRBV7-6 and TRBJ2-5, with 7 bases identical to TRBD2. The germline CDR1 and CDR2 sequences are SGHVS and FNYEAQ. The J segment lost 0 bases and the V segment lost 1 base, leaving 8 bases of the junction unmatched. This CDR3 contains 17 residues. The CDR3 protein is CASSLGLAEMYQETQYF. The CDR3, as DNA: TGTGCCAGCAGCTTAGGTCTAGCGGAGATGTACCAAGAGACCCAGTACTTC.

The chain recombines TRBV10-3 with TRBJ2-1; 9 bases align to TRBD2. Germline-derived CDR1 and CDR2 are ENHRY and SYGVKD. With 4 bases clipped from V and 5 bases from J, the junction kept 3 bases outside the gene matches. The CDR3 consists of 14 residues. Here the CDR3 DNA reads TGTGCCATCAGTGGGACTAGCGAAAACAATGAGCAGTTCTTC. Its translation is CAISGTSENNEQFF.

The V call is TRBV6-1, the J call TRBJ1-2; no firm D call. The ends were cut back, 7 bases at V and 5 bases at J, with 14 bases in the middle. Germline V lookup: CDR1 MNHNS, CDR2 SASEGT. CDR3 length: 13 residues. CDR3 protein: CASTLSRRYGYTF. In DNA, the CDR3 is TGTGCCAGCACCCTCAGCCGTCGTTATGGCTACACCTTC.

The chain uses TRBV27 and TRBJ2-7; D gene unclear. Trimming took off 3 bases at V and 5 bases at J, with 17 bases between the two ends. CDR3 length: 15 amino acids. Looked up from germline, CDR1 is MNHEY and CDR2 is SMNVEV (reference sequence). CDR3 in DNA: TGTGCCAGCAGTTTGGGTCCCCCCCTATCACACGAGCAGTACTTC. Amino acids: CASSLGPPLSHEQYF.

The chain couples TRBV29-1 to TRBJ2-1, with 9 bases fitting TRBD2. Germline CDR1 reads SQVTM; CDR2 reads ANQGSEA. J was trimmed by 0 bases and V by 6 bases; bases with no gene match: 15. The CDR3 has 18 amino acids. CDR3 region: CSVEPGLAPDSSYNEQFF. The CDR3 DNA sequence: TGCAGCGTGGAACCGGGACTAGCTCCCGATAGCTCCTACAATGAGCAGTTCTTC.

CDR3 coding DNA: TGTGCCAGCAGCTGGCGGGTAGCGGGAGAGCAGTTCTTC. Translating gives CASSWRVAGEQFF. The chain recombines TRBV5-4 with TRBJ2-1, with TRBD2 matching over 8 bases. Looked up from germline, CDR1 is SGHNT and CDR2 is YYREEE (reference sequence). V gave up 3 bases and J gave up 10 bases; unmatched junction bases: 6. There are 13 residues in the CDR3.

V and J are TRBV5-1 and TRBJ2-1; TRBD2 might be the D (7 bases). The CDR3 totals 16 residues. The germline V gene encodes CDR1 SGHRS and CDR2 YFSETQ. Between the trimmed V and J ends, which lost 1 base and 6 bases, there was a span of 17 bases. In DNA form, the CDR3 reads TGCGCCAGCAGCTTGACCTCTGGGAGGGGGGGCAATGAGCAGTTCTTC. The encoded protein is CASSLTSGRGGNEQFF.